A selection of T cell receptor beta chains follows, all from one sample in a study of blood T cell repertoires in COVID-19. The assay was immunoSEQ multiplex PCR, and TCRdb's table has in-frame clones only and misses some. The sample shows 120,000 or so clones, about 79% of them seen only once. Sequenced material: peripheral blood. The receptors were gathered from a man aged 35-49 years with active or convalescent COVID-19. The CDR3 runs from the conserved cysteine through the conserved F or W. D genes are given only for firm matches. Only some rows state a clone size, as once, few, many or a class for expanded clones.

d_call	clone_size	cdr3_length	j_call	v_call	cdr3_aa	cdr3_nt
TRBD1	NA	13	TRBJ1-6	TRBV30	CATSGTGASPLHF	TGTGCCACGTCCGGGACAGGGGCTTCACCCCTCCACTTT
NA	NA	16	TRBJ2-5	TRBV24-1	CATSDLTGQGQETQYF	TGTGCCACCAGTGATTTGACGGGGCAGGGGCAAGAGACCCAGTACTTC
NA	NA	15	TRBJ2-5	TRBV15	CATSKGRGAGETQYF	TGTGCCACCAGCAAAGGACGGGGGGCTGGGGAGACCCAGTACTTC
TRBD2	NA	15	TRBJ2-1	TRBV13	CASSRLAGGYNEQFF	TGTGCCAGCAGCCGCCTAGCGGGAGGCTACAATGAGCAGTTCTTC
TRBD2	NA	15	TRBJ2-1	TRBV6-6	CASSRLAGVRDEQFF	TGTGCCAGCAGTAGACTAGCGGGAGTTCGGGATGAGCAGTTCTTC
NA	NA	15	TRBJ1-1	TRBV9	CASSSRTELNTEAFF	TGTGCCAGCAGCTCCCGGACAGAACTCAACACTGAAGCTTTCTTT
TRBD1	NA	17	TRBJ2-3	TRBV7-9	CASSRVTGTGSTDTQYF	TGTGCCAGCAGCAGGGTCACCGGGACAGGTAGCACAGATACGCAGTATTTT
NA	NA	13	TRBJ2-2	TRBV30	CAWTPQLHGELFF	TGTGCCTGGACTCCCCAACTGCACGGGGAGCTGTTTTTT
NA	NA	12	TRBJ1-2	TRBV5-5	CASSASGSGYTF	TGTGCCAGCAGCGCCTCAGGGTCTGGCTACACCTTC
TRBD1	NA	12	TRBJ1-3	TRBV30	CAGDRAGDTIYF	TGTGCCGGGGACAGGGCTGGAGACACCATATATTTT
TRBD1	NA	13	TRBJ2-7	TRBV6-6	CASHGTETYEQYF	TGTGCCAGCCACGGGACAGAGACCTACGAGCAGTACTTC
NA	once	16	TRBJ2-5	TRBV14	CASSERSRAYQETQYF	TGTGCCAGCAGCGAGAGGTCCCGAGCGTACCAAGAGACCCAGTACTTC
NA	NA	16	TRBJ2-7	TRBV5-1	CASSLEAGLSSYEQYF	TGCGCCAGCAGCTTGGAGGCGGGCTTGAGCTCCTACGAGCAGTACTTC
TRBD1	NA	13	TRBJ1-1	TRBV11-2	CASSPGTGGKAFF	TGTGCCAGCAGCCCAGGGACAGGGGGCAAAGCTTTCTTT
NA	NA	15	TRBJ1-1	TRBV30	CAWSFPSTVNTEAFF	TGTGCCTGGAGTTTTCCTTCGACTGTGAACACTGAAGCTTTCTTT
NA	NA	11	TRBJ1-4	TRBV19	CASKEGWKLFF	TGTGCCAGTAAGGAGGGGTGGAAACTGTTTTTT
TRBD1	NA	13	TRBJ1-2	TRBV28	CASSPGTGYGYTF	TGTGCCAGCAGCCCAGGGACAGGCTATGGCTACACCTTC
NA	once	17	TRBJ2-7	TRBV11-3	CASSAEDRVRAGYEQYF	TGTGCCAGCAGCGCGGAAGACAGGGTTCGGGCGGGGTACGAGCAGTACTTC
TRBD1	few	12	TRBJ1-2	TRBV28	CASRMAGGGYTF	TGTGCCAGCAGGATGGCAGGGGGCGGCTACACCTTC
TRBD1	NA	15	TRBJ2-3	TRBV5-1	CASSSQGARTDTQYF	TGCGCCAGCAGCTCACAGGGGGCGCGCACAGATACGCAGTATTTT
NA	NA	13	TRBJ2-5	TRBV6-5	CASSYAPLLTQYF	TGTGCCAGCAGTTACGCGCCCTTATTGACCCAGTACTTC
TRBD1	NA	15	TRBJ1-1	TRBV5-5	CASSPLTGVNTEAFF	TGTGCCAGCAGCCCCCTGACAGGGGTGAACACTGAAGCTTTCTTT